This T cell receptor beta chain was observed in a study of blood T cell repertoires in COVID-19. V gave up 0 bases and J gave up 5 bases, with 10 bases separating them. Germline lookup yields CDR1 SGHDN and CDR2 FVKESK. This CDR3 is 15 amino acids long. In the study's own analysis: Estimated nucleated cell counts came from reference gene primer amplification. Assay: immunoSEQ multiplex PCR; the TCRdb copy retains only in-frame clones and omits some. Clonal size and the V and J genes are those of that table, whereas D and trimming came from the DNA. The sample holds just under 350,000 clones, 85% to 90% seen once.

The specimen was peripheral blood. This TCR was recovered from a woman aged 45-65 years with COVID-19, enrolled during active disease. The chain uses TRBV14 and TRBJ2-2; D is perhaps TRBD2 (6 bases). CDR3 sequence: CASSQDGRNTGELFF. The CDR3 bases are TGTGCCAGCAGCCAAGACGGGAGAAATACCGGGGAGCTGTTTTTT.